Below are 2 T cell receptor beta chains sequenced from a single sample in a study of blood T cells in healthy people across ages. The second PCR ran roughly 6 to 11 cycles with a sample-barcoded 5' primer and J-beta primers. TCRdb re-derived calls from the 5' RACE reads in MiXCR, one entry per CDR3 protein. Seen here are around 1,500,000 distinct CDR3 sequences, about 28% observed once, and the top ten hold 7.7%. The specimen sequenced was blood. The receptors were gathered from a woman between 25 and 40 years old in good health.

This clonotype was seen a handful of times. This chain uses TRBV6-5 with TRBJ1-2; possibly TRBD1 for D (5 bases). Germline V gene sequence: CDR1 MNHEY, CDR2 SVGAGI. The CDR3 spans 14 residues. V lost 0 bases and J 3 bases, leaving 8 bases between the germline ends. CDR3 bases: TGTGCCAGCAGTTACTCCGGGGGGGACTATGGCTACACCTTC. This sequence encodes CASSYSGGDYGYTF.

On this clonotype itself: This may be a read error, as it is one base from a much larger clone. V is TRBV4-3 and J is TRBJ2-1; TRBD1 agrees at 8 bases. CDR1 is LGHNA, CDR2 YSLEER, per germline. The CDR3 is 17 residues long. J lost 7 bases, V lost 3 bases, and 14 bases had no gene match. In nucleotides, the CDR3 is TGCGCCAGCAGCCAGGGCCCCAGGACAGGGTTCTATAATGAGCAGTTCTTC. This encodes CASSQGPRTGFYNEQFF.